The 28 T cell receptor beta chains below all came from one sample that was sequenced in a study of long-term antiretroviral therapy in people with HIV. Runs used v3.0 of the immunoSEQ assay and were done at survey level. Sequenced by immunoSEQ multiplex PCR; TCRdb stores in-frame clones only, minus some. The sample lists 40,000 or so clones, about four fifths occurring once. This specimen was unsorted PBMCs, taken 1 year after starting antiretroviral therapy. The receptor set was obtained from a young man with HIV.

The V gene is TRBV7-7, the J gene TRBJ2-3, with TRBD1 as a possible D gene (5 bases). V was pared by 4 bases and J by 2 bases, with 25 bases between. The CDR3 is 19 residues long. The germline CDR1 and CDR2 sequences are SSHAT and FNYEAQ (reference sequence). This CDR3 reads CASSSLQGPIPYNTDTQYF. For the CDR3, the DNA is TGTGCCAGCAGCTCCCTCCAGGGCCCGATACCATACAACACAGATACGCAGTATTTT. The variable domain in full, completed from reference TRBV7-7 and TRBJ2-3, reads GAGVSQSPRYKVTKRGQDVTLRCDPISSHATLYWYQQALGQGPEFLTYFNYEAQPDKSGLPSDRFSAERPEGSISTLTIQRTEQRDSAMYRCASSSLQGPIPYNTDTQYFGPGTRLTVL.

The chain joins TRBV27 to TRBJ1-5; 7 bases agree with TRBD1. Germline CDR1 MNHEY, CDR2 SMNVEV (reference sequence). V dropped 10 bases and J dropped 4; count of bases not matched to a gene: 7. The CDR3 is made up of 13 amino acids. The CDR3 here is CAITGDTNQPQHF. CDR3 nucleotides: TGTGCCATTACAGGGGATACTAATCAGCCCCAGCATTTT.

The chain couples TRBV6-5 to TRBJ2-7; TRBD2 is a possible D gene (6 bases). Trimming pared 9 bases from V and 2 bases from J, leaving 20 bases between. Germline assignment: CDR1 MNHEY and CDR2 SVGAGI. The CDR3 has 15 amino acids. The CDR3 DNA reads TGTGCCAGTTCGTTTGCGGCTAGCGATACCTACGAGCAGTACTTC. This gives the protein CASSFAASDTYEQYF.

This chain links TRBV7-9 with TRBJ1-1; no reliable D call. Trimming stripped 2 bases from V and 1 base from J, with 8 bases between. Germline CDR1 SEHNR, CDR2 FQNEAQ (reference sequence). This CDR3 is 14 amino acids long. Here the CDR3 DNA reads TGTGCCAGCAGCTTACCGACGCGGAACACTGAAGCTTTCTTT. It yields the protein CASSLPTRNTEAFF.

The V gene is TRBV2, the J gene TRBJ2-5; a weak D match, TRBD1 (5 bases). Germline-derived CDR1 and CDR2 are SNHLY and FYNNEI. The V end lost 2 bases, the J end lost 4 bases, and 11 bases lay between the germline ends. The CDR3 extends over 14 amino acids. CDR3 DNA: TGTGCCAGCAGTGAACCAGGGAAGTCAGAGACCCAGTACTTC. Translating gives CASSEPGKSETQYF. Full variable domain (remainder filled in from reference TRBV2 and TRBJ2-5): EPEVTQTPSHQVTQMGQEVILRCVPISNHLYFYWYRQILGQKVEFLVSFYNNEISEKSEIFDDQFSVERPDGSNFTLKIRSTKLEDSAMYFCASSEPGKSETQYFGPGTRLLVL.

J is TRBJ1-1 and V is TRBV2; D possibly corresponds to TRBD1 (6 bases). Trimming took off 4 bases at V and 3 bases at J, with 18 bases between the two ends. The V gene's germline CDR1 is SNHLY and CDR2 FYNNEI. CDR3 size: 16 residues. CDR3 residues: CASSVTHREGDTEAFF. CDR3 sequence (DNA): TGTGCCAGCAGTGTTACCCACAGGGAGGGCGACACTGAAGCTTTCTTT.

The chain recombines TRBV27 with TRBJ1-4, with 7 bases lining up with TRBD1. The CDR3 is made up of 14 amino acids. J lost 5 bases, V lost 8 bases, and 8 bases had no gene match. In germline, CDR1 is MNHEY, CDR2 SMNVEV (reference sequence). CDR3 sequence (DNA): TGTGCCAGCTCAGACAGGGAGGGAAATGAAAAACTGTTTTTT. As protein: CASSDREGNEKLFF.

V usage is TRBV9 and J usage is TRBJ1-3, with TRBD1 matching over 9 bases. The germline V gene has CDR1 SGDLS and CDR2 YYNGEE. V trimming: 4 bases; J trimming: 7 bases; junction bases outside the gene matches: 15. The CDR3 totals 17 residues. The CDR3 DNA sequence: TGTGCCAGCAGCCCCTCAAACACAGGGGGCGCGGGCAACACCATATATTTT. It yields the protein CASSPSNTGGAGNTIYF.

Sample share makes this clone large (0.1 to 1%). The chain joins TRBV5-1 to TRBJ2-3; TRBD1 might be the D (6 bases). The germline CDR1 and CDR2 sequences are SGHRS and YFSETQ. CDR3 size: 14 residues. V lost 0 bases and J lost 4, with 9 bases in between. DNA for the CDR3: TGCGCCAGCAGCTTGGAGGGGGTCGCAGATACGCAGTATTTT. Translation: CASSLEGVADTQYF. Full variable domain (outside the CDR3, taken from reference TRBV5-1 and TRBJ2-3): KAGVTQTPRYLIKTRGQQVTLSCSPISGHRSVSWYQQTPGQGLQFLFEYFSETQRNKGNFPGRFSGRQFSNSRSEMNVSTLELGDSALYLCASSLEGVADTQYFGPGTRLTVL.

V usage is TRBV27 and J usage is TRBJ2-1, with TRBD2 matching 7 bases. CDR1 is MNHEY and CDR2 is SMNVEV in the germline V gene (reference sequence). CDR3 length: 14 residues. The junction had 2 bases not matched to a gene; V was cut back by 6 bases and J by 0 bases. The CDR3 DNA reads as TGTGCCAGCAGCTCTAGCGGCTCCTACAATGAGCAGTTCTTC. Translation gives CASSSSGSYNEQFF.

The rearrangement uses TRBV7-8 and TRBJ2-7; D possibly uses TRBD1 or TRBD2 (5 bases each). Germline V gives CDR1 SGHVS, CDR2 FQNEAQ. Between the trimmed V and J ends, which lost 5 bases and 0 bases, there was a span of 11 bases. The CDR3 runs 14 residues. The CDR3: CASSRDLSSYEQYF. The CDR3 nucleotides are TGTGCCAGCAGCCGGGACCTAAGCTCCTACGAGCAGTACTTC.

The chain has TRBV9 and TRBJ1-1, with TRBD1 as a possible D gene (5 bases). Per the germline V gene, CDR1 is SGDLS and CDR2 is YYNGEE. The CDR3 contains 14 residues. V lost 0 bases and J lost 4, with 10 bases in between. The CDR3 nucleotides read TGTGCCAGCAGCGTAGGGGACGGAACCACTGAAGCTTTCTTT. Its protein is CASSVGDGTTEAFF.

The chain uses TRBV7-6 and TRBJ2-7, with no clear D. Germline assignment: CDR1 SGHVS and CDR2 FNYEAQ. Trimming took 3 bases from V and 7 from J, leaving 7 bases between them. The CDR3 runs 11 residues. The CDR3 nucleotides read TGTGCCAGCAGCTTTTCAGGAGAGCAGTACTTC. It translates to CASSFSGEQYF.

The chain has TRBV27 and TRBJ2-1, with 10 bases fitting TRBD2. Germline CDR1 reads MNHEY; CDR2 reads SMNVEV (reference sequence). V dropped 2 bases and J dropped 5; count of bases not matched to a gene: 15. This CDR3 region has 19 residues. The chain's CDR3 is CASSLRLGLAVGSHNEQFF. For the CDR3, the DNA is TGTGCCAGCAGTTTAAGGCTAGGACTAGCGGTGGGTTCCCACAATGAGCAGTTCTTC.

This chain uses TRBV5-5 with TRBJ2-1, with 8 bases fitting TRBD1. The germline V gene has CDR1 SGHKS and CDR2 YYEKEE (reference sequence). The trim removed 4 bases at V and 5 bases at J, leaving 8 bases unmatched. The CDR3 runs to 15 residues. The CDR3: CASSVKGTGNNEQFF. The CDR3 nucleotides read TGTGCCAGCAGCGTGAAGGGGACAGGCAACAATGAGCAGTTCTTC.

This chain joins TRBV6-1 and TRBJ1-4; the match to TRBD1 covers 7 bases. The CDR3 sequence is 15 residues long. Germline loops: CDR1 MNHNS, CDR2 SASEGT. J lost 4 bases, V lost 3 bases, and 5 bases had no gene match. The DNA of the CDR3 is TGTGCCAGCAGTGATCAGGGACAGCTTAATGAAAAACTGTTTTTT. As protein: CASSDQGQLNEKLFF.

The V and J genes are TRBV7-7 and TRBJ2-2; possibly TRBD1 for D (6 bases). The CDR3 extends over 15 amino acids. Trimming stripped 1 base from V and 2 bases from J, with 8 bases between. Per germline, CDR1 SSHAT and CDR2 FNYEAQ (reference sequence). The DNA of the CDR3 is TGTGCCAGCAGCTTAGGGACAGCTAACACCGGGGAGCTGTTTTTT. Translated, it gives CASSLGTANTGELFF.

This clone was picked up one time. The CDR3 is CASSPIKRSLIGELFF. The CDR3 DNA reads as TGTGCCAGCAGCCCCATCAAGCGCTCTTTAATCGGGGAGCTGTTTTTT. The chain combines TRBV7-8 with TRBJ2-2; D gene unclear. V was pared by 5 bases and J by 7 bases, with 20 bases between. The germline V gene encodes CDR1 SGHVS and CDR2 FQNEAQ. The length of the CDR3 is 16 residues.

The V gene is TRBV9, the J gene TRBJ2-7, with TRBD2 matching over 7 bases. The CDR3 is 14 amino acids. Germline CDR1 is SGDLS and CDR2 is YYNGEE. Unmatched junction bases numbered 11, after V lost 7 bases and J lost 4 bases. CDR3 nucleotide sequence: TGTGCCAGCGGGAGGGGCGGGCAGTTTTACGAGCAGTACTTC. Its translation is CASGRGGQFYEQYF. The full variable domain, with the rest looked up from reference TRBV9 and TRBJ2-7, is DSGVTQTPKHLITATGQRVTLRCSPRSGDLSVYWYQQSLDQGLQFLIQYYNGEERAKGNILERFSAQQFPDLHSELNLSSLELGDSALYFCASGRGGQFYEQYFGPGTRLTVT.

The chain uses TRBV27 and TRBJ1-1; D not resolved. Germline V CDR1 and CDR2: MNHEY, SMNVEV (reference sequence). The V end was cut by 9 bases, the J end by 1 base, with 9 bases between. The CDR3 spans 12 residues. CDR3 in amino acids: CASHGWNTEAFF. The DNA of the CDR3 is TGTGCCAGTCATGGTTGGAACACTGAAGCTTTCTTT.

This clone has only one observation. The CDR3 DNA reads TGTGCCAGCAGCCCAGGGACCGCCTACGAGCAGTACTTC. Translation: CASSPGTAYEQYF. This chain links TRBV11-2 with TRBJ2-7; either TRBD1 or TRBD2 may supply D (5 bases each). The CDR3 has 13 amino acids. Germline V lookup: CDR1 SGHAT, CDR2 FQNNGV. V was pared by 5 bases and J by 2 bases, with 10 bases between.

This chain uses TRBV5-1 with TRBJ2-7; D gene uncertain. From germline, CDR1 is SGHRS and CDR2 YFSETQ. The CDR3 runs to 14 residues. Deletions cut 2 bases from V and 1 base from J, with 10 bases between. CDR3 sequence: CASSLGWGSYEQYF. DNA of the CDR3: TGCGCCAGCAGCTTAGGCTGGGGATCCTACGAGCAGTACTTC.

The chain uses TRBV27 and TRBJ2-5, with 9 bases fitting TRBD1. Germline V gene data show CDR1 as MNHEY and CDR2 as SMNVEV (reference sequence). With V trimmed by 5 bases and J by 4 bases, 20 bases remained unmatched. The CDR3 is 19 residues long. The CDR3 sequence: CASSLSGFGGQGIRETQYF. The CDR3 DNA follows: TGTGCCAGCAGTCTTAGTGGGTTTGGAGGACAGGGGATTCGAGAGACCCAGTACTTC.

The chain employs TRBV18 and TRBJ1-5, with 9 bases fitting TRBD1. The CDR3 runs 17 residues. Germline CDR1 is KGHSH and CDR2 is LQKENI. The V gene end was trimmed by 5 bases and the J gene end by 0 bases; junction bases not matched to a gene: 8. CDR3 residues: CASSRDREGVSNQPQHF. The DNA of the CDR3 is TGTGCCAGCTCAAGGGACAGGGAAGGGGTTAGCAATCAGCCCCAGCATTTT.

This chain joins TRBV29-1 and TRBJ2-5; a possible D gene is TRBD2 (5 bases). Trimming cost V 5 bases and J 5 bases, with 15 bases left between them. The CDR3 loop spans 13 amino acids. CDR1 is SQVTM and CDR2 is ANQGSEA in the germline V gene. The CDR3 reads CSVLSGLGETQYF. The DNA of the CDR3 is TGCAGCGTTCTCTCGGGGTTGGGGGAGACCCAGTACTTC.

This clone was observed a few times. The V call is TRBV7-6, the J call TRBJ2-7; a weak D match, TRBD2 (6 bases). The CDR3 has 16 residues. Looked up from germline, CDR1 is SGHVS and CDR2 is FNYEAQ. The V and J ends lost 5 bases and 8 bases respectively, with 25 bases between them. Here the CDR3 DNA reads TGTGCCAGCAGCCCGAGGGCGGGGAACTCGGGAAAAAAGCAGTACTTC. Protein product: CASSPRAGNSGKKQYF.

The CDR3 DNA reads TGCGCCAGCAGCTTGAGGGGGTCACCATATGGCTACACCTTC. Translation gives CASSLRGSPYGYTF. This chain links TRBV5-1 with TRBJ1-2, with a weak D call TRBD1 (6 bases). V lost 1 base, J lost 5 bases, and 12 bases lay in between. The CDR3 is 14 residues long. Germline CDR1 SGHRS, CDR2 YFSETQ.

This clone was seen just once. This rearrangement joins TRBV27 to TRBJ1-2; no clear D gene. Germline lookup yields CDR1 MNHEY and CDR2 SMNVEV (reference sequence). Deletions cut 5 bases from V and 13 bases from J, with 17 bases between. CDR3 length: 12 amino acids. The CDR3 region is CASSRPGESCTF. The CDR3 DNA reads TGTGCCAGCAGTCGGCCGGGAGAATCGTGCACCTTC.